The 13 T cell receptor beta chains presented below share a single source sample, sequenced in a study of blood T cell repertoires in COVID-19. Some clones are missing from TCRdb's copy, which holds only in-frame ones; the method was immunoSEQ multiplex PCR. The sample carries over 200,000 clones, roughly nine tenths recorded once. Sequenced input: PBMCs or T cells enriched from blood (not recorded which). All receptors come from a woman aged 45 to 65 in a cohort exposed to, infected with or recovered from COVID-19 (not recorded which).

This chain links TRBV4-2 with TRBJ2-7, with 10 bases lining up with TRBD2. With 3 bases clipped from V and 5 bases from J, the junction kept 10 bases outside the gene matches. Looked up from germline, CDR1 is LGHNA and CDR2 is YNFKEQ. The CDR3 length is 16 residues. The DNA of the CDR3 is TGTGCCAGCAGCCAGCACTCTAGCGGGGGATTCAACGAGCAGTACTTC. It codes for CASSQHSSGGFNEQYF.

The rearrangement links TRBV5-5 to TRBJ2-2; no firm D call. Trimming took 5 bases from V and 1 from J, leaving 15 bases between them. This CDR3 has 16 amino acids. Germline values: CDR1 SGHKS, CDR2 YYEKEE (reference sequence). CDR3 sequence: CASRPTILLNTGELFF. DNA of the CDR3: TGTGCCAGCAGGCCTACCATACTCCTGAACACCGGGGAGCTGTTTTTT.

The V gene is TRBV3-1 (or the pseudogene TRBV3-2), the J gene TRBJ1-3; D perhaps matches TRBD1 (6 bases). V lost 4 bases to trimming and J lost 2 bases, with 15 bases between them. In germline, CDR1 is LGHDT, CDR2 YNNKEL (reference sequence). The CDR3 totals 16 residues. CDR3 DNA sequence: TGTGCCAGCAGCCCTCACTCGGGACAAACTGGAAACACCATATATTTT. Translation: CASSPHSGQTGNTIYF.

V and J are TRBV5-4 and TRBJ2-1; the match to TRBD2 covers 15 bases. The CDR3 is made up of 16 amino acids. Germline CDR1 reads SGHNT; CDR2 reads YYREEE (reference sequence). V shed 4 bases and J 8 bases; nucleotides not matched to a gene: 7. The CDR3 DNA reads as TGTGCCAGCAGCCCACGGACTAGCGGGGGGGCATATGAGCAGTTCTTC. Protein product: CASSPRTSGGAYEQFF.

This clone was seen once. This chain links TRBV7-2 with TRBJ1-2; TRBD1 agrees at 7 bases. V shed 5 bases, J shed 4 bases, and the junction held 10 bases outside the gene matches. CDR3 length equals 15 residues. Germline CDR1 and CDR2: SGHTA and FQGNSA. The CDR3 protein is CASSTQTGLIYGYTF. The CDR3 DNA sequence: TGTGCCAGCAGCACCCAGACAGGGCTTATCTATGGCTACACCTTC.

The genes are TRBV10-3 and TRBJ2-3; no clear D gene. CDR1 and CDR2 (germline): ENHRY, SYGVKD. The CDR3 contains 12 residues. Trimming took off 0 bases at V and 7 bases at J, with 5 bases between the two ends. This CDR3 reads CAISESSHTQYF. CDR3 DNA sequence: TGTGCCATCAGTGAGTCTAGCCATACGCAGTATTTT.

The chain employs TRBV28 and TRBJ2-2, with 10 positions matching TRBD2. Germline V gene sequence: CDR1 MDHEN, CDR2 SYDVKM. Trimming took 5 bases from V and 5 from J; bases not matched to a gene: 8. CDR3 length equals 16 residues. The CDR3 region has the DNA TGTGCCAGCAGTACACCAGCGGGGGGGCCTACCGGGGAGCTGTTTTTT. Its translation: CASSTPAGGPTGELFF.

The chain carries TRBV6-5 and TRBJ1-6; D ambiguous. Per the germline V gene, CDR1 is MNHEY and CDR2 is SVGAGI. The length of the CDR3 is 12 residues. The CDR3 here is CAAAGRNSPLHF. For the CDR3, the DNA is TGTGCAGCGGCAGGCAGGAATTCACCCCTCCACTTT.

The table lists this clone with a count of one. The rearrangement uses TRBV6-5 and TRBJ1-6; D is undetermined. This CDR3 is 16 amino acids long. CDR1 is MNHEY, CDR2 SVGAGI, per germline. The ends were cut back, 0 bases at V and 14 bases at J, with 20 bases in the middle. The CDR3 bases are TGTGCCAGCAGTTACTCGAAGGAGGCACCTGGAAGGGCCCTCCACTTT. Translation: CASSYSKEAPGRALHF.

This clone has a single count. This chain uses TRBV5-1 with TRBJ1-1; 7 nucleotides line up with TRBD1. Germline V lookup: CDR1 SGHRS, CDR2 YFSETQ. The CDR3 contains 15 residues. The ends lost 4 bases at V and 1 base at J; junction bases unmatched: 7. CDR3 loop: CASSGGQAGNTEAFF. DNA of the CDR3: TGCGCCAGCAGCGGTGGACAGGCCGGGAACACTGAAGCTTTCTTT.

The chain links TRBV4-3 to TRBJ2-7; maybe TRBD2 (6 bases). The germline V gene has CDR1 LGHNA and CDR2 YSLEER. The CDR3 is 14 amino acids. V gave up 4 bases and J gave up 4 bases, with 14 bases separating them. The CDR3 DNA sequence: TGCGCCAGCAGCCCGGATTCGACTAGTTACGAGCAGTACTTC. Protein product: CASSPDSTSYEQYF.

This rearrangement joins TRBV5-4 to TRBJ2-1, with 8 bases aligning to TRBD2. Losses at the gene ends were 3 bases for V and 0 bases for J; bases not matched to a gene: 5. The CDR3 is 16 amino acids. Looked up from germline, CDR1 is SGHNT and CDR2 is YYREEE (reference sequence). In DNA, the CDR3 is TGTGCCAGCAGCTGGGGCGGGGGGTCCTCCTACAATGAGCAGTTCTTC. It codes for CASSWGGGSSYNEQFF. The full variable domain, with the rest looked up from reference TRBV5-4 and TRBJ2-1, is ETGVTQSPTHLIKTRGQQVTLRCSSQSGHNTVSWYQQALGQGPQFIFQYYREEENGRGNFPPRFSGLQFPNYSSELNVNALELDDSALYLCASSWGGGSSYNEQFFGPGTRLTVL.

This rearrangement joins TRBV18 to TRBJ2-7; D not resolved. The V gene lost 3 bases and the J gene lost 3 bases, with 9 bases spanning the gap. There are 13 residues in the CDR3. CDR1 and CDR2 (germline): KGHSH, LQKENI. DNA of the CDR3: TGTGCCAGCTCACCGGCCAGAAACTACGAGCAGTACTTC. Amino acids: CASSPARNYEQYF.